The 19 T cell receptor beta chains reported below all come from one sample, sequenced in a study of blood T cell repertoires in COVID-19. Libraries were prepared by immunoSEQ multiplex PCR; TCRdb keeps only in-frame clonotypes and omits some of them. The table has around 71,000 clones, around 85% seen once. The sample was peripheral blood. The receptors derive from a man in his 70s with acute or convalescent COVID-19.

The chain couples TRBV11-2 to TRBJ1-1; D unresolved. Germline V gives CDR1 SGHAT, CDR2 FQNNGV. The V and J ends lost 4 bases and 0 bases respectively, with 18 bases between them. CDR3 size: 17 residues. As DNA, the CDR3 is TGTGCCAGCAGCTCCAGACGGTCGTCACTAATGAACACTGAAGCTTTCTTT. This encodes CASSSRRSSLMNTEAFF.

This chain links TRBV5-1 with TRBJ2-1, with 12 bases that match TRBD2. V was clipped by 1 base and J by 7 bases; unmatched bases: 6. Germline V gene lookup returns CDR1 SGHRS and CDR2 YFSETQ. The CDR3 is 16 amino acids. The CDR3 spells CASSLSPSGGGNEQFF. CDR3 DNA: TGCGCCAGCAGCTTGTCCCCTAGCGGGGGGGGGAATGAGCAGTTCTTC. The full variable domain, completed using reference TRBV5-1 and TRBJ2-1, is KAGVTQTPRYLIKTRGQQVTLSCSPISGHRSVSWYQQTPGQGLQFLFEYFSETQRNKGNFPGRFSGRQFSNSRSEMNVSTLELGDSALYLCASSLSPSGGGNEQFFGPGTRLTVL.

This chain's CDR3 is CASSLGGQGIGDTQYF. The CDR3 region has the DNA TGTGCCAGCAGCTTAGGAGGCCAGGGGATAGGGGATACGCAGTATTTT. V usage is TRBV7-9 and J usage is TRBJ2-3, with a tentative D call TRBD1 (6 bases). Germline V gene sequence: CDR1 SEHNR, CDR2 FQNEAQ (reference sequence). The CDR3 loop spans 16 amino acids. Trimming stripped 1 base from V and 6 bases from J, with 17 bases between.

The rearrangement joins TRBV5-6 to TRBJ2-1, with 7 positions matching TRBD2. Germline V gene data show CDR1 as SGHDT and CDR2 as YYEEEE. The CDR3 is 16 residues long. J gave up 0 bases and V 3 bases, and 6 bases lay outside the gene matches. CDR3 DNA sequence: TGTGCCAGCAGCTCAACTAGCGTTAGCTCCTACAATGAGCAGTTCTTC. Protein: CASSSTSVSSYNEQFF.

CDR3 residues: CASSLGLAGAKDTQYF. CDR3 coding DNA: TGTGCCAGCAGCCTCGGACTAGCGGGAGCGAAAGATACGCAGTATTTT. V and J are TRBV5-4 and TRBJ2-3; 13 bases fit TRBD2. The CDR3 has 16 residues. Germline CDR1 and CDR2: SGHNT and YYREEE (reference sequence). J was trimmed by 5 bases and V by 4 bases; bases with no gene match: 7.

The chain employs TRBV28 and TRBJ1-1; 7 bases are shared with TRBD1. CDR1 is MDHEN and CDR2 is SYDVKM in the germline V gene. There are 16 residues in the CDR3. The junction had 7 bases not matched to a gene; V was cut back by 2 bases and J by 1 base. This CDR3 reads CASSLTEGAGNTEAFF. In nucleotides, the CDR3 is TGTGCCAGCAGTTTAACGGAGGGGGCAGGGAACACTGAAGCTTTCTTT.

This clone has just a few counts. This CDR3 is CSASSGGGTEAFF. CDR3 nucleotides: TGCAGTGCTAGTTCGGGGGGCGGGACTGAAGCTTTCTTT. This chain joins TRBV20-1 and TRBJ1-1, with D perhaps TRBD1 (6 bases). V lost 3 bases and J 5 bases, leaving 13 bases between the germline ends. This CDR3 has 13 amino acids. Germline V gives CDR1 DFQATT, CDR2 SNEGSKA (reference sequence).

CDR3 region: CASSFRGRGISGNTIYF. In DNA form, the CDR3 reads TGTGCCAGCAGTTTTCGGGGCAGGGGGATTTCAGGAAACACCATATATTTT. J is TRBJ1-3 and V is TRBV27, with 7 nucleotides matching TRBD1. With V trimmed by 3 bases and J by 4 bases, 12 bases remained unmatched. The length of the CDR3 is 17 residues. The V gene's germline CDR1 is MNHEY and CDR2 SMNVEV (reference sequence).

The chain links TRBV19 to TRBJ2-7, with 8 bases matching TRBD1. The CDR3 length is 15 residues. Trimming cost V 6 bases and J 2 bases; bases outside gene matches: 9. Germline assignment: CDR1 LNHDA and CDR2 SQIVND (reference sequence). In DNA, the CDR3 is TGTGCCAGTAGCTCGACAGGGGAGCCCCCCTACGAGCAGTACTTC. Translation: CASSSTGEPPYEQYF.

The chain joins TRBV5-4 to TRBJ2-7, with 10 bases matching TRBD2. In germline, CDR1 is SGHNT, CDR2 YYREEE (reference sequence). Trimming removed 0 bases from V and 6 bases from J; junction bases left unmatched: 6. The CDR3 is 15 residues long. CDR3 protein: CASSLEASGGGEQYF. In nucleotides, the CDR3 is TGTGCCAGCAGCTTGGAGGCTAGCGGGGGCGGCGAGCAGTACTTC.

The chain is built from TRBV7-9 and TRBJ2-4; TRBD1 aligns across 8 bases. The CDR3 has 15 residues. V gave up 1 base and J gave up 9 bases; unmatched junction bases: 8. The germline V gene has CDR1 SEHNR and CDR2 FQNEAQ (reference sequence). The DNA for the CDR3 is TGTGCCAGCAGCTTAGGAGGACAGGGAAGGTCCATTCAGTACTTC. Its translation: CASSLGGQGRSIQYF.

The rearrangement links TRBV3-1 (or the pseudogene TRBV3-2) to TRBJ1-4; no clear D. Trimming shortened V by 4 bases and J by 8 bases, and 14 bases separated the two germline ends. The CDR3 consists of 14 residues. Per the germline V gene, CDR1 is LGHDT and CDR2 is YNNKEL (reference sequence). The CDR3 DNA sequence: TGTGCCAGCAGCCTAGTGAACGTTCACGAAAAACTGTTTTTT. It codes for CASSLVNVHEKLFF.

The CDR3 DNA reads TGTGCCAGCAGCCCCGGGACTAGCGGGAGCGACGAGCAGTTCTTC. It codes for CASSPGTSGSDEQFF. This chain links TRBV6-5 with TRBJ2-1; TRBD2 matches 14 bases. Trimming took 6 bases from V and 10 from J; bases not matched to a gene: 8. Germline values: CDR1 MNHEY, CDR2 SVGAGI. The CDR3 is made up of 15 amino acids.

The chain links TRBV18 to TRBJ2-1; TRBD1 agrees at 10 bases. Germline V gene data show CDR1 as KGHSH and CDR2 as LQKENI. CDR3 length: 15 amino acids. Unmatched junction bases numbered 4, after V lost 4 bases and J lost 4 bases. DNA for the CDR3: TGTGCCAGCTCACGGCGACAGGGGGCGTACAATGAGCAGTTCTTC. It codes for CASSRRQGAYNEQFF.

The chain recombines TRBV5-8 with TRBJ2-1; 8 nucleotides line up with TRBD2. This CDR3 has 17 amino acids. V lost 2 bases to trimming and J lost 8 bases; unmatched junction nucleotides: 15. Germline loops: CDR1 SGHTS, CDR2 YDEGEE. The DNA of the CDR3 is TGTGCCAGCAGCTTCGGGCAATCGGGACTAGGTTTGGATGAGCAGTTCTTC. Amino acid sequence: CASSFGQSGLGLDEQFF.

The J gene is TRBJ1-1, the V gene TRBV7-8, with D unresolved. V gave up 1 base and J gave up 1 base, with 13 bases separating them. Looked up from germline, CDR1 is SGHVS and CDR2 is FQNEAQ. The CDR3 extends over 16 amino acids. The CDR3 loop is CASSLVPAEPNTEAFF. The CDR3 coding sequence is TGTGCCAGCAGCTTAGTTCCGGCGGAGCCGAACACTGAAGCTTTCTTT.

The sample holds one count of this clone. The chain carries TRBV3-1 (or the pseudogene TRBV3-2) and TRBJ2-5; 7 positions match TRBD1. In germline, CDR1 is LGHDT, CDR2 YNNKEL (reference sequence). V gave up 1 base and J gave up 3 bases; unmatched junction bases: 2. There are 14 residues in the CDR3. CDR3 protein: CASSQVGTEETQYF. The CDR3 nucleotides are TGTGCCAGCAGCCAAGTTGGGACAGAAGAGACCCAGTACTTC.

This chain uses TRBV5-1 with TRBJ2-1; no clear D. V lost 0 bases to trimming and J lost 6 bases, with 4 bases between them. CDR3 length equals 12 residues. Looked up from germline, CDR1 is SGHRS and CDR2 is YFSETQ. CDR3: CASSLVVNEQFF. Written as DNA, the CDR3 is TGCGCCAGCAGCTTGGTCGTCAATGAGCAGTTCTTC.

This clone has only a few counts. The genes are TRBV2 and TRBJ2-7, with TRBD1 as a possible D gene (6 bases). With 4 bases removed from V and 0 bases from J, the gap between germline ends came to 19 bases. Germline V gene lookup returns CDR1 SNHLY and CDR2 FYNNEI. This CDR3 spans 17 amino acids. CDR3 in amino acids: CASSAGLSGVSSYEQYF. In DNA form, the CDR3 reads TGTGCCAGCAGTGCGGGTTTATCAGGGGTAAGCTCCTACGAGCAGTACTTC. Full variable domain (outside the CDR3, taken from reference TRBV2 and TRBJ2-7): EPEVTQTPSHQVTQMGQEVILRCVPISNHLYFYWYRQILGQKVEFLVSFYNNEISEKSEIFDDQFSVERPDGSNFTLKIRSTKLEDSAMYFCASSAGLSGVSSYEQYFGPGTRLTVT.